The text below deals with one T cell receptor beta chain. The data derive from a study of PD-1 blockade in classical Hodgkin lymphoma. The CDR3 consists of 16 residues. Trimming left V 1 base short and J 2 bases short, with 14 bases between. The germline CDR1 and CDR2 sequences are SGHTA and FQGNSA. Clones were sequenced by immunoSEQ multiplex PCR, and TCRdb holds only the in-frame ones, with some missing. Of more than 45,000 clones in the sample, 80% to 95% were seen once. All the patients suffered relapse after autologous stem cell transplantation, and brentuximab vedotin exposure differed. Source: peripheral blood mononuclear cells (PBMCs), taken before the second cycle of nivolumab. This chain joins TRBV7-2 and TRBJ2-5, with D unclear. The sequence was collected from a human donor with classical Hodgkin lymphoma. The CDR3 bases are TGTGCCAGCAGCTTAGGAGAAGTCGGGTATCAAGAGACCCAGTACTTC. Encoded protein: CASSLGEVGYQETQYF.